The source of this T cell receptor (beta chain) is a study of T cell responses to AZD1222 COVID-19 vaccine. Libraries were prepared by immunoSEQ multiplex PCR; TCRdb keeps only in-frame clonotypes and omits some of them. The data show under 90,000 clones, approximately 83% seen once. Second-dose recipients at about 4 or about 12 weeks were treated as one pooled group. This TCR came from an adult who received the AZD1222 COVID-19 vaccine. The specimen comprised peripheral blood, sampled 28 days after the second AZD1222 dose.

CDR3 protein: CASSPGLSEAFF. The CDR3 region has the DNA TGTGCCAGCAGTCCGGGTCTTAGTGAAGCTTTCTTT. The chain is built from TRBV6-5 and TRBJ1-1; D call uncertain. The ends were cut back, 5 bases at V and 7 bases at J, with 11 bases in the middle. Germline V gene lookup returns CDR1 MNHEY and CDR2 SVGAGI. The length of the CDR3 is 12 residues.